This T cell receptor beta chain was identified during a study of T cell changes during pregnancy in multiple sclerosis (dated by TCRdb to between 2017 and 2020). With regard to the full study: Changes in the T cell repertoire over the course of pregnancy were examined in this study in women with multiple sclerosis.

Via the germline V gene, CDR1 is LGHNT and CDR2 FRNRAP. Spanning cysteine to phenylalanine, the CDR3 consists of 13 amino acids. The DNA shown is the 39-base CDR3, in frame from base 1. V and J are trimmed by 7 bases and 2 bases, and the gene matches miss 0 bases of the junction. The library was prepared using the immunoSEQ multiplex PCR assay. TCRdb obtained this table from immuneACCESS and retained in-frame rearrangements with V and J assigned. These tables miss some clones; where compared with another copy, unresolved V genes account for less than half of the shortfall, and the remainder is unexplained. In all, the sample holds 44,000 or so clones, and more than 70% of those were seen once. Around 5.6% of the sample belongs to the ten largest clones. Of note for this clone: Its antigen is currently not known. Base qualities are missing; no much larger clone stands one base away.

The TCR originated in a female donor in good health, enrolled as a control in a pregnancy study. The rearranged chain carries TRBV12-5 and TRBJ2-1, with 9 bases in between that match TRBD2. Sequenced material: CD8+ T cells from peripheral blood mononuclear cells, taken after pregnancy. The CDR3 sequence is CASASGAYNEQFF. The sequenced DNA is TGTGCTAGTGCTAGCGGGGCCTACAATGAGCAGTTCTTC.